This TCR beta chain was captured in a study of blood T cell repertoires in COVID-19. V lost 6 bases and J lost 1; bases outside the gene matches: 4. Germline V CDR1 and CDR2: MNHEY, SVGAGI. The CDR3 spans 14 residues. Sequenced by immunoSEQ multiplex PCR; TCRdb stores in-frame clones only, minus some. The table shows about 64,000 clones, with approximately 91% occurring only once. The V and J genes are TRBV6-5 and TRBJ2-5; TRBD2 aligns across 8 bases. The sequence came from a human donor in a cohort sampled during active COVID-19. Sequencing used peripheral blood. The CDR3 sequence is CASSLGTSQETQYF. CDR3 bases: TGTGCCAGCAGCCTCGGGACTAGCCAAGAGACCCAGTACTTC.